The clone carrying this TCR beta chain was counted ten times or more. The data were taken from a study of human T cells and chemical hapten exposure. As for the study in general: An area of 2 cm by roughly 2 cm on upper inner arm skin received 2% DPC for sensitization.

Time point meaning: patch test 3, about 24 weeks after DPC sensitization. Regarding treatment: therapeutic diphenylcyclopropenone sensitization with weekly scalp DPC. Alopecia patients deemed DPC-suitable, aged 18 to 70, excluding pregnancy. MiXCR, applied by TCRdb to the RACE reads, yields one record per CDR3 protein. The table includes 50,000 to 80,000 distinct CDR3 sequences, 9.5% to 12% detected once. Trimming removed 0 bases from V and 2 bases from J, with 14 bases in between. CDR1 is DFQATT, CDR2 SNEGSKA, per germline (reference sequence). There are 15 residues in the CDR3. The TCR comes from a woman in her twenties or thirties with alopecia areata. Some clones in this sample may be carry-over from other donors' samples. This sequence joins TRBV20-1 and TRBJ2-7, with D perhaps given as TRBD1 or TRBD2 (5 bases each). The input for sequencing was whole blood, taken in connection with sensitization to the hapten diphenylcyclopropenone (DPC). The CDR3, as DNA: TGCAGTGCTAGAGATGCGGCGTGGGGGACCTACGAGCAGTACTTC. It yields the protein CSARDAAWGTYEQYF.